Listed below are T cell receptor beta chains from one sample, sequenced in a study of cytomegalovirus exposure and HLA in healthy donors. Assay used: immunoSEQ multiplex PCR; TCRdb lists only in-frame clones, some missing. The sample comprises around 120,000 clones, roughly 80% of which are singletons, and 8.8% rests with the top ten. Sample: PBMCs. The receptors stem from a female donor in good health and CMV-seropositive. The CDR3 runs from the conserved cysteine through the conserved F or W. D genes are given only for firm matches. Some rows mark clone size as missing; the rest say once, few, many or name a class of expanded clone.

d_call | cdr3_length | j_call | v_call | clone_size | cdr3_nt | cdr3_aa
TRBD1 | 15 | TRBJ1-6 | TRBV5-1 | few | TGCGCCAGCAGCGTGAACAGGGGGGATGGATCACCCCTCCACTTT | CASSVNRGDGSPLHF
TRBD2 | 16 | TRBJ2-2 | TRBV18 | . | TGTGCCAGCTCACCAATCGGGGGGGCCGAAACCGGGGAGCTGTTTTTT | CASSPIGGAETGELFF
. | 14 | TRBJ1-5 | TRBV2 | . | TGTGCCAGCAGCAAGGGGCCCATCAATCAGCCCCAGCATTTT | CASSKGPINQPQHF
. | 14 | TRBJ1-1 | TRBV19 | once | TGTGCCAGTACCCGAACAGGCATGAACACTGAAGCTTTCTTT | CASTRTGMNTEAFF
TRBD1 | 13 | TRBJ2-1 | TRBV19 | . | TGTGCCACAGGACAGGGGGGTGACAATGAGCAGTTCTTC | CATGQGGDNEQFF
TRBD1 | 15 | TRBJ1-5 | TRBV7-8 | once | TGTGCCAGCAGCTTACAGGGGGGAAGCAATCAGCCCCAGCATTTT | CASSLQGGSNQPQHF
. | 12 | TRBJ1-1 | TRBV2 | few | TGTGCCAGCAGACGGACAGTCGCGGAAGCTTTCTTT | CASRRTVAEAFF
TRBD1 | 14 | TRBJ1-4 | TRBV28 | . | TGTGCCAGCAGCCCTACAGGGGTTATTGAAAAACTGTTTTTT | CASSPTGVIEKLFF
. | 14 | TRBJ2-7 | TRBV5-1 | . | TGCGCCAGCAGCTTGTCGGGACTTGACTACGAGCAGTACTTC | CASSLSGLDYEQYF
. | 17 | TRBJ2-2 | TRBV9 | . | TGTGCCAGCAGCGTAGGGTGGGGGGGCTCGAACACCGGGGAGCTGTTTTTT | CASSVGWGGSNTGELFF
TRBD1 | 13 | TRBJ2-5 | TRBV2 | few | TGTGCCACCAGGGGACAGCGTATTGGGGGCCAGTACTTC | CATRGQRIGGQYF
. | 17 | TRBJ1-3 | TRBV29-1 | . | TGCAGCGTTGAGATGGCTGGGGCCCGGAGCTCTGGAAACACCATATATTTT | CSVEMAGARSSGNTIYF
TRBD1 | 15 | TRBJ2-7 | TRBV7-8 | . | TGTGCCAGCAGCTTAATGGGACAGGGGGCCTACGAGCAGTACTTC | CASSLMGQGAYEQYF
. | 15 | TRBJ1-2 | TRBV5-5 | . | TGTGCCAGCAGCTTGGTGGATATTGGGGGGGATGGCTACACCTTC | CASSLVDIGGDGYTF
. | 13 | TRBJ1-1 | TRBV10-3 | . | TGTGCCACCGGGAGGGAATTGAACACTGAAGCTTTCTTT | CATGRELNTEAFF
TRBD1 | 18 | TRBJ2-2 | TRBV4-1 | few | TGCGCCAGCAGCCAAGATACGGGGACAGATTTGAACACCGGGGAGCTGTTTTTT | CASSQDTGTDLNTGELFF
. | 13 | TRBJ1-2 | TRBV14 | . | TGTGCCAGCAGCCAGGACTCGATCTATGGCTACACCTTC | CASSQDSIYGYTF
. | 14 | TRBJ1-6 | TRBV28 | . | TGTGCCATACAAACAGGGTCCCCTAATTCACCCCTCCACTTT | CAIQTGSPNSPLHF
. | 15 | TRBJ1-1 | TRBV27 | few | TGTGCCAGCAGTTTGAATGCAGTCGGGACTACTGAAGCTTTCTTT | CASSLNAVGTTEAFF
TRBD1 | 15 | TRBJ2-3 | TRBV18 | . | TGTGCCAGCTCATCCCAACTACAGGACAGGGGGATAGGGTATTTT | CASSSQLQDRGIGYF
. | 19 | TRBJ2-5 | TRBV30 | . | TGTGCCTGGAGGGGGTATGGACCGTGGGAGGTCAAAGGCGGAGAGACCCAGTACTTC | CAWRGYGPWEVKGGETQYF
. | 14 | TRBJ2-2 | TRBV19 | . | TGTGCCAGTAGTATAACAGGCTACACCGGGGAGCTGTTTTTT | CASSITGYTGELFF
. | 13 | TRBJ1-4 | TRBV2 | . | TGTGCCAGCAGAGGGGCGGTAAATGAAAAACTGTTTTTT | CASRGAVNEKLFF
TRBD1 | 15 | TRBJ1-6 | TRBV6-6 | . | TGTGCCAGCAGCGGGACAGGGGGCTATAATTCACCCCTCCACTTT | CASSGTGGYNSPLHF
. | 19 | TRBJ1-2 | TRBV6-1 | . | TGTGCCAGCAGTGAATTTTTAGTCCGGACAGACACTTCCCAATATGGCTACACCTTC | CASSEFLVRTDTSQYGYTF
TRBD2 | 17 | TRBJ2-2 | TRBV18 | . | TGTGCCAGCTCACCCCCATCTAGCGGGGGCAACACCGGGGAGCTGTTTTTT | CASSPPSSGGNTGELFF
. | 13 | TRBJ1-3 | TRBV2 | . | TGTGCCAGCAGGGGGAGTGGTCGAAACACCATATATTTT | CASRGSGRNTIYF
. | 13 | TRBJ2-5 | TRBV5-4 | . | TGTGCCAGCAGCGGTATCCAAGCAGAGACCCAGTACTTC | CASSGIQAETQYF
. | 13 | TRBJ1-1 | TRBV7-3 | . | TGTGCCAGCAGTCTACTGGGCAACACTGAAGCTTTCTTT | CASSLLGNTEAFF
TRBD2 | 16 | TRBJ2-1 | TRBV9 | . | TGTGCCAGCAGCGGCCTTAGCGGGGGCCCATACAATGAGCAGTTCTTC | CASSGLSGGPYNEQFF
TRBD1 | 14 | TRBJ1-5 | TRBV10-3 | . | TGTGCCATCAGAAGCGACAGGGGCGATCAGCCCCAGCATTTT | CAIRSDRGDQPQHF
. | 12 | TRBJ1-2 | TRBV30 | . | TGTGCCTGGAACCGGGGGTCCTATGGCTACACCTTC | CAWNRGSYGYTF
. | 14 | TRBJ2-2 | TRBV30 | . | TGTGCCTGGAGTATTGGCGGGTCCACCGGGGAGCTGTTTTTT | CAWSIGGSTGELFF
TRBD1 | 15 | TRBJ2-2 | TRBV19 | . | TGTGCCAGTAGAACCGGGACAGGGAACACCGGGGAGCTGTTTTTT | CASRTGTGNTGELFF
. | 17 | TRBJ2-1 | TRBV4-1 | . | TGCGCCAGCAGCCAAGGTCAAGGGGGACTAAGTTACAATGAGCAGTTCTTC | CASSQGQGGLSYNEQFF
. | 19 | TRBJ1-4 | TRBV7-2 | once | TGTGCCAGCAGCTTAAACCCCAGGGCACGGGGACTAAGAAATGAAAAACTGTTTTTT | CASSLNPRARGLRNEKLFF
. | 13 | TRBJ2-1 | TRBV7-9 | . | TGTGCCAGCAGCTTAGGACTGCCCGGTGAGCAGTTCTTC | CASSLGLPGEQFF